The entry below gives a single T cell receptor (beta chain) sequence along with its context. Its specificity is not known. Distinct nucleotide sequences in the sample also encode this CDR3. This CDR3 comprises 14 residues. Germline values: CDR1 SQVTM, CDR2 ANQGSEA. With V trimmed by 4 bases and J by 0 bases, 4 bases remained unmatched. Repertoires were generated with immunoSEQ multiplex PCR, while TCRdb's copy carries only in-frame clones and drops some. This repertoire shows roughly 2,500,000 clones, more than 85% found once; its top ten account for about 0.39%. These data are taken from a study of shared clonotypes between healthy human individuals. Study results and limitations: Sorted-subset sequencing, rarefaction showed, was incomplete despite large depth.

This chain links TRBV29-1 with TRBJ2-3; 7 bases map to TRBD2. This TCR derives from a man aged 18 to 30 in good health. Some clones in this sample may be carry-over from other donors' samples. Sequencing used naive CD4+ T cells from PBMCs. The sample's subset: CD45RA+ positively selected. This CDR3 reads CSVAGSGSTDTQYF. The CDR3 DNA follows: TGCAGCGTTGCAGGTAGCGGGAGCACAGATACGCAGTATTTT.